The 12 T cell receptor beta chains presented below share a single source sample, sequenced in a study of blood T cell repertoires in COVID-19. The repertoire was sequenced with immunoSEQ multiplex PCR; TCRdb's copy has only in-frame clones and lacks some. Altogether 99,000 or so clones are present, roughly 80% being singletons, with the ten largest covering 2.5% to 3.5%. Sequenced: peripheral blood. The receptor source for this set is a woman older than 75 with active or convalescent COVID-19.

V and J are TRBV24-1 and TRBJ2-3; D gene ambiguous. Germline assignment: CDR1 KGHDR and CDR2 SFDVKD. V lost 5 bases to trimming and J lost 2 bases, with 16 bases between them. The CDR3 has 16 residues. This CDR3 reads CATSVPRAGPTDTQYF. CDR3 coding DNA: TGTGCCACCAGTGTCCCCCGTGCAGGCCCCACAGATACGCAGTATTTT.

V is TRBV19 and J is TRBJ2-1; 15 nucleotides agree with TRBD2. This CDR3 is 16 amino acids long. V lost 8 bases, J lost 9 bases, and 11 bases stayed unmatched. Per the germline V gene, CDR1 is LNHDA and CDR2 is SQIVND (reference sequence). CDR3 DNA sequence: TGTGCCAGTGCCTCGCGGACTAGCGGGAGGGCTATTGAGCAGTTCTTC. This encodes CASASRTSGRAIEQFF.

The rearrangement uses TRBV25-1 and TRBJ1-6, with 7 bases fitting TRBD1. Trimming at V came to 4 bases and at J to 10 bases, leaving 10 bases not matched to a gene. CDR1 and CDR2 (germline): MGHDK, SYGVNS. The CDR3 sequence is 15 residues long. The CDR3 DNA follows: TGTGCCAGCAGTGTCGGACAGGCCAGGGGGTCACCCCTCCACTTT. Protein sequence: CASSVGQARGSPLHF.

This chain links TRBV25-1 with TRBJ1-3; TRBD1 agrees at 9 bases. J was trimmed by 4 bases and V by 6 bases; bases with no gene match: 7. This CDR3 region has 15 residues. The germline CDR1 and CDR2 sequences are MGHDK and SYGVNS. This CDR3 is CASSPQGARGNTIYF. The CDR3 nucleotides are TGTGCCAGCAGCCCACAGGGGGCGCGAGGAAACACCATATATTTT. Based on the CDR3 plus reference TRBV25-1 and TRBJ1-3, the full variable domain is EADIYQTPRYLVIGTGKKITLECSQTMGHDKMYWYQQDPGMELHLIHYSYGVNSTEKGDLSSESTVSRIRTEHFPLTLESARPSHTSQYLCASSPQGARGNTIYFGEGSWLTVV.

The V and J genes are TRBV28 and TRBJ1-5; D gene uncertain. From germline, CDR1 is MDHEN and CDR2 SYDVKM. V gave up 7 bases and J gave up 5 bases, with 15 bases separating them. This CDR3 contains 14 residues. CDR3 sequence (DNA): TGTGCCAGCACCCCTGCGGGCGGCCATCAGCCCCAGCATTTT. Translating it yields CASTPAGGHQPQHF.

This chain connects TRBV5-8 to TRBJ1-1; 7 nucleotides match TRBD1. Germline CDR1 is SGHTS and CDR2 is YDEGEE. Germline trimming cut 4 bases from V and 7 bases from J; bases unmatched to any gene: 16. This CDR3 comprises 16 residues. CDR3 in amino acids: CASSLNLWTGYIEAFF. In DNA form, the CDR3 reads TGTGCCAGCAGCCTGAACCTTTGGACAGGTTATATTGAAGCTTTCTTT. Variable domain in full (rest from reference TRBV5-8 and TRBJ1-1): EAGVTQSPTHLIKTRGQQATLRCSPISGHTSVYWYQQALGLGLQFLLWYDEGEERNRGNFPPRFSGRQFPNYSSELNVNALELEDSALYLCASSLNLWTGYIEAFFGQGTRLTVV.

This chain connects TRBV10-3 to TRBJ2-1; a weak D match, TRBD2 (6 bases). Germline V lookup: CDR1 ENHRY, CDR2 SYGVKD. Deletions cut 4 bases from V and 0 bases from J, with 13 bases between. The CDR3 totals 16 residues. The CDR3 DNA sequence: TGTGCCATCAGTGTGCGGGGCAAGGACTCCTACAATGAGCAGTTCTTC. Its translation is CAISVRGKDSYNEQFF.

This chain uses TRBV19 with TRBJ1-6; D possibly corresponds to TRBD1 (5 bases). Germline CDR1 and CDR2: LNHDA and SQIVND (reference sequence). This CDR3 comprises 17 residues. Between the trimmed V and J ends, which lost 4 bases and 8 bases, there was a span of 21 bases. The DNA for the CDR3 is TGTGCCAGTAGTAACCAAGCACGAAGGGAAGGGGATTCACCCCTCCACTTT. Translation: CASSNQARREGDSPLHF.

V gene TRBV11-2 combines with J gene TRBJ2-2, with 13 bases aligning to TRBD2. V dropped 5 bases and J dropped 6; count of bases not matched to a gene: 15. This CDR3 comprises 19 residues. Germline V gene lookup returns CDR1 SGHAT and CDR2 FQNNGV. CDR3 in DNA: TGTGCCAGCAGCGATATACCCCGGACTAGCGGGAGATTGGCCGGGGAGCTGTTTTTT. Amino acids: CASSDIPRTSGRLAGELFF. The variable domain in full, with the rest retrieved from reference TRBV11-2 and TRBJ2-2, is EAGVAQSPRYKIIEKRQSVAFWCNPISGHATLYWYQQILGQGPKLLIQFQNNGVVDDSQLPKDRFSAERLKGVDSTLKIQPAKLEDSAVYLCASSDIPRTSGRLAGELFFGEGSRLTVL.

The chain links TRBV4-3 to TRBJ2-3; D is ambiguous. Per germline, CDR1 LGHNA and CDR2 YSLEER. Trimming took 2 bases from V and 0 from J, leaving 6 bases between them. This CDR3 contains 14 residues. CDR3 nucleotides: TGCGCCAGCAGCCAAAGAGCAAGCACAGATACGCAGTATTTT. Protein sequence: CASSQRASTDTQYF.

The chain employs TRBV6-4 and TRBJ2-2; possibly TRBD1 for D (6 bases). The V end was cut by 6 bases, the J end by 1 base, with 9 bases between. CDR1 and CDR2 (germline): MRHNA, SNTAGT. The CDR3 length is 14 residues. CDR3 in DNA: TGTGCCAGCAGAGGACAGTGGAACACCGGGGAGCTGTTTTTT. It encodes CASRGQWNTGELFF.

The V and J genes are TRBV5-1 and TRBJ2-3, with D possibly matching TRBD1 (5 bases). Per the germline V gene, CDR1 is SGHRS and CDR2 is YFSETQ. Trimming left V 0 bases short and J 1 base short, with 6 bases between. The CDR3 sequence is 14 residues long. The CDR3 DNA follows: TGCGCCAGCAGCTTGGGACAGCGCACAGATACGCAGTATTTT. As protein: CASSLGQRTDTQYF.